This section outlines one TCR beta chain sequence together with its context. Antigen unknown. These data are taken from a study of metastatic and nonmetastatic thyroid tumors. Turning to the study itself: Patients with malignant and benign thyroid disease provided blood and tumor or nodule tissue, whose repertoires were compared. Findings and caveats of the study: Across blood and tumor, TCR beta diversity in malignant thyroid tumors was reportedly significantly higher than in benign nodules.

CDR1 and CDR2 from the germline V gene are MNHNS and SASEGT. This CDR3 spans 15 amino acids. V dropped 6 bases and J dropped 2; count of bases not matched to a gene: 8. Authors' data handling: Researchers built a distant-metastasis classifier for papillary thyroid cancer that drew on CDR3 differences across clinicopathological groups. TCRdb reanalyzed the PCR reads via MiXCR. The V and J calls come from TCRdb's annotation, not from the publication. The data show roughly 30,000 clones, just under 30% seen once. No patient had received any treatment before thyroid surgery. The V and J genes are TRBV6-1 and TRBJ1-2, with 8 positions matching TRBD1. The sequenced sample was blood. The source of this sequence is a female donor with papillary thyroid cancer or a benign thyroid nodule (not recorded which). Some clones in this sample may be carry-over from other donors' samples. CDR3 loop: CASSPTGDNNYGYTF. The CDR3 DNA follows: TGTGCCAGCAGCCCGACAGGGGACAACAACTATGGCTACACCTTC.